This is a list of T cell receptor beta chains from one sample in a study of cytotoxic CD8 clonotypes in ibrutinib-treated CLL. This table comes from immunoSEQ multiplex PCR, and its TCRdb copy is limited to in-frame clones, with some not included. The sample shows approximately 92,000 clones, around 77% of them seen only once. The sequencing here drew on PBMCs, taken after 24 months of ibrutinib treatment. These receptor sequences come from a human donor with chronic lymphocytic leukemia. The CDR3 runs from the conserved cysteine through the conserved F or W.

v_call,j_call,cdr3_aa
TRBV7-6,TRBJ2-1,CASSLVGGRGSYNEQFF
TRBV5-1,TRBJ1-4,CASSRQGDEKLFF
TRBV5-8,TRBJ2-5,CASSKGQGAIQETQYF
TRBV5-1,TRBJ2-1,CASSLVGGTLGNEQFF
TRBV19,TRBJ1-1,CASSTHQTGRNTEAFF
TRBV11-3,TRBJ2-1,CASTRGPSGEQFF
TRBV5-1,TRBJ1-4,CASSLGTGPEKLFF
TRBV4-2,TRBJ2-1,CASSQDSSRSREQFF
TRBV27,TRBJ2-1,CASSLFLAGAYNEQFF
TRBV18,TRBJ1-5,CASSPSGDYQPQHF
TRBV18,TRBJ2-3,CASSPRDSGQTGTDTQYF
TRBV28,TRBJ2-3,CASSYSSTDTQYF
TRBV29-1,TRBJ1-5,CSVGGGQNSNQPQHF
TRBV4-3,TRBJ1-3,CASSPRTGLTNTIYF
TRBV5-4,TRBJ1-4,CASSTNQGGEKLFF
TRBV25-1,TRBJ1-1,CASRGGDTEAFF
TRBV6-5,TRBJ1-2,CASSRDSNYGYTF
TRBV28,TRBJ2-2,CASSPHLILTGELFF
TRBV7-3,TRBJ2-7,CASSLTGQGAYEQYF
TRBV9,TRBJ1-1,CASSAQGAGTEAFF
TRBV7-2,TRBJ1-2,CASSLVSGTNYGYTF
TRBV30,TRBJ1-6,CAWSVGFYDNSPLHF
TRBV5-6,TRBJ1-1,CASSLVGSTNTEAFF
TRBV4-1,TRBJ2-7,CASSPEVGGYEQYF
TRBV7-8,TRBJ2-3,CASSFFHLRGTDTQYF
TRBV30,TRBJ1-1,CARNSQGTGRTEAFF
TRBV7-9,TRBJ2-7,CASSRVTDEQYF
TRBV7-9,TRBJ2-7,CASSSPTGTSGGYEQYF
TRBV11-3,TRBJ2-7,CASSFDGPTYEQYF
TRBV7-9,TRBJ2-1,CASGDLLAFF
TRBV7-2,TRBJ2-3,CASSLGTGGISTDTQYF
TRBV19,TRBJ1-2,CASSPRGYGYTF
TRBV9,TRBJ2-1,CASSVGDLGNNEQFF
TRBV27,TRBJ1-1,CASTETVMNTEAFF
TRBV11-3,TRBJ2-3,CASSLGASGGTDTQYF
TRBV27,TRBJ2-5,CASSSRTSEETQYF
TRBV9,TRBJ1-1,CASSASTGRDTEAFF
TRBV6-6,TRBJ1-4,CASLARTGGFEKLFF
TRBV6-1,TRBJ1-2,CASSPGTDYGYTF
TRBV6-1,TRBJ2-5,CASTRDRGETQYF
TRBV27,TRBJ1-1,CASISRGGFSGNTEAFF
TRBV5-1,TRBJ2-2,CASSPGLDSNTGELFF